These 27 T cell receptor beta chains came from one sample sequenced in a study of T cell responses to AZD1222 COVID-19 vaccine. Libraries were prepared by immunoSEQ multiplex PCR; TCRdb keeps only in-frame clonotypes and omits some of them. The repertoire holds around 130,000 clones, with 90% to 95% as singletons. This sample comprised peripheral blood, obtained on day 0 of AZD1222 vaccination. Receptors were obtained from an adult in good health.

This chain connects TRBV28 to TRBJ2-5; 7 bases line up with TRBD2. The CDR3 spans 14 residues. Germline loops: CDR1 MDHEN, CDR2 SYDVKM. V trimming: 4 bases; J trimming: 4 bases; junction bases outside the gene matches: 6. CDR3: CASSSPTSIETQYF. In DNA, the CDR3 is TGTGCCAGCAGTTCCCCGACTAGCATAGAGACCCAGTACTTC.

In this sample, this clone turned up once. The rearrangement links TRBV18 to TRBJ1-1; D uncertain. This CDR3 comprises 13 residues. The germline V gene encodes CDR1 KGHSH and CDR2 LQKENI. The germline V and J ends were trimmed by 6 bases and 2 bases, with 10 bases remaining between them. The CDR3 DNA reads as TGTGCCAGCTCTCCCGGACTCAACACTGAAGCTTTCTTT. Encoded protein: CASSPGLNTEAFF.

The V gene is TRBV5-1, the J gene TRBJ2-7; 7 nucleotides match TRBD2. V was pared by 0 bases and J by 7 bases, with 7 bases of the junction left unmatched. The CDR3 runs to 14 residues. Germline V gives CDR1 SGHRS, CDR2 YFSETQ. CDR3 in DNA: TGCGCCAGCAGCTTGGGCGGGAGTCCGAGAGAGCAGTACTTC. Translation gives CASSLGGSPREQYF.

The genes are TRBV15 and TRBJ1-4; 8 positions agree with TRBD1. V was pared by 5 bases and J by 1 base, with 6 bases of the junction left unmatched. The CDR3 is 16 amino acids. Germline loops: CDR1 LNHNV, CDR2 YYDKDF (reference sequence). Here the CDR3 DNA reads TGTGCCACCAGCGGGGGAGGACAGGGAACTAATGAAAAACTGTTTTTT. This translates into CATSGGGQGTNEKLFF.

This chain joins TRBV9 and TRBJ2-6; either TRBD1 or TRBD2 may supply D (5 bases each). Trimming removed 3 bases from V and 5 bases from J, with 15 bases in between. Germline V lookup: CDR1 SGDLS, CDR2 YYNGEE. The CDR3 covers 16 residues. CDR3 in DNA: TGTGCCAGCAGCGCCCACGGGGACGAGTGGGCCAACGTCCTGACTTTC. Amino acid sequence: CASSAHGDEWANVLTF.

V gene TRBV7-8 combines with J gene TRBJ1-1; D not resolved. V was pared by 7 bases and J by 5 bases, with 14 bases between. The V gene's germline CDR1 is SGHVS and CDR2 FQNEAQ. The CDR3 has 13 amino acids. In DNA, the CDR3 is TGTGCCAGCATTTTAGGTGGGGAGACTGAAGCTTTCTTT. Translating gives CASILGGETEAFF.

The CDR3: CASSLDPWTVYNEQFF. The CDR3 nucleotides are TGTGCCAGCAGCTTAGATCCGTGGACAGTCTACAATGAGCAGTTCTTC. This chain connects TRBV11-2 to TRBJ2-1, with a possible D match to TRBD1 (6 bases). The CDR3 is 16 residues long. With 0 bases removed from V and 3 bases from J, the gap between germline ends came to 12 bases. Germline V CDR1 and CDR2: SGHAT, FQNNGV. The variable domain in full, completed from reference TRBV11-2 and TRBJ2-1, reads EAGVAQSPRYKIIEKRQSVAFWCNPISGHATLYWYQQILGQGPKLLIQFQNNGVVDDSQLPKDRFSAERLKGVDSTLKIQPAKLEDSAVYLCASSLDPWTVYNEQFFGPGTRLTVL.

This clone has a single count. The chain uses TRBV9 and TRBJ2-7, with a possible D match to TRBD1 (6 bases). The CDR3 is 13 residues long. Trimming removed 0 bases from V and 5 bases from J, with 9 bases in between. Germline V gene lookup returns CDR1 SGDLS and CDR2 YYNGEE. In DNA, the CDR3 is TGTGCCAGCAGCGTAGGCCAGGGGAACGAGCAGTACTTC. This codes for CASSVGQGNEQYF.

The DNA for the CDR3 is TGTGCCAGCAGTGGATTAGCGGGATCTCTTGAGGCCTACAATGAGCAGTTCTTC. It codes for CASSGLAGSLEAYNEQFF. This chain connects TRBV2 to TRBJ2-1; 8 positions match TRBD2. Germline CDR1 SNHLY, CDR2 FYNNEI. The CDR3 consists of 18 residues. J was trimmed by 2 bases and V by 4 bases; bases with no gene match: 13.

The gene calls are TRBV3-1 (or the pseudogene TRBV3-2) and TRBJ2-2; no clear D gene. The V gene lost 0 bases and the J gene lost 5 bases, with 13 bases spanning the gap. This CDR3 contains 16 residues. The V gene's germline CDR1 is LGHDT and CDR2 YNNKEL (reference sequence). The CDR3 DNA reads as TGTGCCAGCAGCCAAGATGTGCGCAGGCTAACCGGGGAGCTGTTTTTT. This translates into CASSQDVRRLTGELFF.

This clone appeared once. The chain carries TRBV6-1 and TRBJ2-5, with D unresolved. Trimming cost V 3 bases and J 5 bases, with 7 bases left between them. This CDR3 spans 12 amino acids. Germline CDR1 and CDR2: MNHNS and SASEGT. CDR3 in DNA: TGTGCCAGCAGTGATAGAATGGAGACCCAGTACTTC. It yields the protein CASSDRMETQYF.

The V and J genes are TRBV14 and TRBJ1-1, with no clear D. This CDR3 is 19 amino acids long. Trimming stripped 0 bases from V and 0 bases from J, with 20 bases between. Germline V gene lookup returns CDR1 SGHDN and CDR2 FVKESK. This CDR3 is CASSQEEREVGIMNTEAFF. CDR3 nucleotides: TGTGCCAGCAGCCAAGAAGAGAGAGAGGTGGGGATAATGAACACTGAAGCTTTCTTT.

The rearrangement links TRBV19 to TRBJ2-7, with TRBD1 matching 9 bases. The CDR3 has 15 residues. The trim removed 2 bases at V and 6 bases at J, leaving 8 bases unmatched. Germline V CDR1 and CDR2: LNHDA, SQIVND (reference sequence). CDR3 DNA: TGTGCCAGTAGTATAACAGGGGGCACTGCCGTCGAGCAGTACTTC. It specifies CASSITGGTAVEQYF.

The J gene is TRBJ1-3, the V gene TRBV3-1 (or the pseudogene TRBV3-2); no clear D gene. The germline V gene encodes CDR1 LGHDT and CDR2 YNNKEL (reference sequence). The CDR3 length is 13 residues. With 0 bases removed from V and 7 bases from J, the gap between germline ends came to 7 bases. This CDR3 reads CASSQDRGNTIYF. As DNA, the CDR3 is TGTGCCAGCAGCCAAGACCGCGGGAACACCATATATTTT.

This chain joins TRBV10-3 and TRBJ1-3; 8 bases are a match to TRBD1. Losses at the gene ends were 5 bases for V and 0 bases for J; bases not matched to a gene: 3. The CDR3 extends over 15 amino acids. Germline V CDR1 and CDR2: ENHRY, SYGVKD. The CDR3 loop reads CAISSQGGSGNTIYF. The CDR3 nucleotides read TGTGCCATCAGTTCACAGGGGGGCTCTGGAAACACCATATATTTT.

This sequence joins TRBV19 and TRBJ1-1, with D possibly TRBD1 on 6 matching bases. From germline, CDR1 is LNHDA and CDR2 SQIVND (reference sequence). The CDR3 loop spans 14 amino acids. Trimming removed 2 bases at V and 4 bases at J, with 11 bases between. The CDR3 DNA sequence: TGTGCCAGTAGTATACGGGGGGCGCGCACTGAAGCTTTCTTT. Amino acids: CASSIRGARTEAFF.

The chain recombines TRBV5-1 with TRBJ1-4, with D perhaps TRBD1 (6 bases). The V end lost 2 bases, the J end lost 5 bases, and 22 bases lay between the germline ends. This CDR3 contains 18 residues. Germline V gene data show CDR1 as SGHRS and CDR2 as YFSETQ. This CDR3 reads CASSLRGGLFGRNEKLFF. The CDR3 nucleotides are TGCGCCAGCAGCTTACGAGGGGGGCTCTTTGGGCGGAATGAAAAACTGTTTTTT.

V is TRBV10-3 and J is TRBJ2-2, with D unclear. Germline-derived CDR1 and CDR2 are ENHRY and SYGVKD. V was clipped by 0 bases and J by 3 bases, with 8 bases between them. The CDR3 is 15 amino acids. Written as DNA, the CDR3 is TGTGCCATCAGTGAGTCTAGACTCTACACCGGGGAGCTGTTTTTT. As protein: CAISESRLYTGELFF.

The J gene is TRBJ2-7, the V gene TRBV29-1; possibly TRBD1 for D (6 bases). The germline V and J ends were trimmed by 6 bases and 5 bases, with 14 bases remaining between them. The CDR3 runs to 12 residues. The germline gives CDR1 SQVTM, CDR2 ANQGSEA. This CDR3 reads CSVEGEADEQYF. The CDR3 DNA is TGCAGCGTCGAGGGGGAAGCGGACGAGCAGTACTTC.

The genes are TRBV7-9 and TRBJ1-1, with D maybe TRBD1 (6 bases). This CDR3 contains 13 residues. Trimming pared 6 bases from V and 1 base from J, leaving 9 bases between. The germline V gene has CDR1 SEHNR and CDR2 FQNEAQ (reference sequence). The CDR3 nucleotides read TGTGCCAGCAGATTCAGGGGGAACACTGAAGCTTTCTTT. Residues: CASRFRGNTEAFF.

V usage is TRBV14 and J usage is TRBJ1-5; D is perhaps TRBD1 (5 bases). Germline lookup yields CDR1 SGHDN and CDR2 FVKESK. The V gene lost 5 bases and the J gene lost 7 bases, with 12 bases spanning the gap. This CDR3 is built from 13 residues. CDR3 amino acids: CASSARVGQPQHF. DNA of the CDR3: TGTGCCAGCAGCGCCAGGGTAGGGCAGCCCCAGCATTTT.

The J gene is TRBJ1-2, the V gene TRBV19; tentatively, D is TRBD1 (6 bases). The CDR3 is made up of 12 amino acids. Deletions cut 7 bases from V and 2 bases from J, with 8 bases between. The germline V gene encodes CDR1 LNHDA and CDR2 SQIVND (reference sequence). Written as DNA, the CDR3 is TGTGCCAGTACCACAGGGAACTATGGCTACACCTTC. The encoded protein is CASTTGNYGYTF.

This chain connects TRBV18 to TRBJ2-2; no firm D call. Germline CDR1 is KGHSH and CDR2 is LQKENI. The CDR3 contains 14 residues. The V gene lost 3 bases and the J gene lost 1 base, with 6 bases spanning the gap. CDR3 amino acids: CASSPQRNTGELFF. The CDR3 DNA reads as TGTGCCAGCTCACCCCAAAGGAACACCGGGGAGCTGTTTTTT. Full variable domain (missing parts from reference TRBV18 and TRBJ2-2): NAGVMQNPRHLVRRRGQEARLRCSPMKGHSHVYWYRQLPEEGLKFMVYLQKENIIDESGMPKERFSAEFPKEGPSILRIQQVVRGDSAAYFCASSPQRNTGELFFGEGSRLTVL.

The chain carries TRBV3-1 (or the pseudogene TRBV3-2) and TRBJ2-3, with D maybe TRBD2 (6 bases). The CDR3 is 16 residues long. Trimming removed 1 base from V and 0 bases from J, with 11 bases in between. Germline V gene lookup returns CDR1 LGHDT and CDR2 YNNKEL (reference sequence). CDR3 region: CASSQAGGPSTDTQYF. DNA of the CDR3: TGTGCCAGCAGCCAAGCCGGGGGACCTAGCACAGATACGCAGTATTTT.

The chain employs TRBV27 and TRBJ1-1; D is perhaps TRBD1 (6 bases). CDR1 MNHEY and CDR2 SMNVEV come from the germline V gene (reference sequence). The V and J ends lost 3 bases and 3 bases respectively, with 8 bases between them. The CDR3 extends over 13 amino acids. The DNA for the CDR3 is TGTGCCAGCAGTTTTTACAGGGACACTGAAGCTTTCTTT. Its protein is CASSFYRDTEAFF.

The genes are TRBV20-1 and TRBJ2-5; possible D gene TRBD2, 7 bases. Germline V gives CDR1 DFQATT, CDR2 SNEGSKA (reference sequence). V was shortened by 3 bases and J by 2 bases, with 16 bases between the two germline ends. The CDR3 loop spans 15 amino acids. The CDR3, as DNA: TGCAGTGCTAGTCCCCGGGGGGCAAGGCAAGAGACCCAGTACTTC. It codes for CSASPRGARQETQYF.

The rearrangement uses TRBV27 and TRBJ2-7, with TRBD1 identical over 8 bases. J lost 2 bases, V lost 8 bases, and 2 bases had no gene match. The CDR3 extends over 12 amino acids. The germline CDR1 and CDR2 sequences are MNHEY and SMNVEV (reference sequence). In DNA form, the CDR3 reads TGTGCCAGCGGGACAGGAACCTACGAGCAGTACTTC. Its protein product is CASGTGTYEQYF.